Sequencing of this T cell receptor (beta chain) was carried out in a study of shared clonotypes between healthy human individuals. Positively selected for CCR7, the CD45RO-negative cells used as naive CD8 cells excluded terminally differentiated effector memory CD45RA+ cells. The assay was immunoSEQ multiplex PCR, and TCRdb's table has in-frame clones only and misses some. Here the sample spans about 800,000 clones, about 96% being singletons. Trimming took off 4 bases at V and 0 bases at J, with 10 bases between the two ends. The length of the CDR3 is 15 residues. Germline assignment: CDR1 SGHVS and CDR2 FQNEAQ.

The TCR sequence derives from a man aged 25 to 45 in good health. The sample taken for sequencing was naive CD8+ T cells sorted from blood. The V call is TRBV7-8, the J call TRBJ2-1; D remains ambiguous. The CDR3 protein is CASSSEQSSYNEQFF. The CDR3 nucleotides are TGTGCCAGCAGCTCGGAGCAAAGCTCCTACAATGAGCAGTTCTTC.